The clone carrying this TCR beta chain was counted between two and nine times. In the original workflow: Amplified reference gene primers provided the basis for estimating nucleated cell counts. Clones were read by immunoSEQ multiplex PCR, and TCRdb kept only the in-frame ones, dropping some. The D gene and trimming were derived from the DNA, and the V and J assignments and clone size from that table. The sample contains roughly 15,000 clones, around 75% of which appear only once. These data originate in a study of blood T cell repertoires in COVID-19. Study overall: Whether acute or convalescent, the COVID-19 samples came from the United States, Italy and Spain. The cDNA or gDNA used as material had been derived from T cells, B-cell-depleted T cells, or PBMCs.

This sequence originates from a man aged 55 to 70 with acute or convalescent COVID-19. The sequencing input was peripheral blood.

The CDR3 DNA sequence: TGCGCCAGCAGCCAAGATCTGGCGGGGGGAGGCGGGGAGCTGTTTTTT. Translating gives CASSQDLAGGGGELFF. The chain is built from TRBV4-3 and TRBJ2-2, with 8 bases that match TRBD2. Unmatched junction bases numbered 7, after V lost 0 bases and J lost 7 bases. This CDR3 has 16 amino acids. Germline V gene data show CDR1 as LGHNA and CDR2 as YSLEER.